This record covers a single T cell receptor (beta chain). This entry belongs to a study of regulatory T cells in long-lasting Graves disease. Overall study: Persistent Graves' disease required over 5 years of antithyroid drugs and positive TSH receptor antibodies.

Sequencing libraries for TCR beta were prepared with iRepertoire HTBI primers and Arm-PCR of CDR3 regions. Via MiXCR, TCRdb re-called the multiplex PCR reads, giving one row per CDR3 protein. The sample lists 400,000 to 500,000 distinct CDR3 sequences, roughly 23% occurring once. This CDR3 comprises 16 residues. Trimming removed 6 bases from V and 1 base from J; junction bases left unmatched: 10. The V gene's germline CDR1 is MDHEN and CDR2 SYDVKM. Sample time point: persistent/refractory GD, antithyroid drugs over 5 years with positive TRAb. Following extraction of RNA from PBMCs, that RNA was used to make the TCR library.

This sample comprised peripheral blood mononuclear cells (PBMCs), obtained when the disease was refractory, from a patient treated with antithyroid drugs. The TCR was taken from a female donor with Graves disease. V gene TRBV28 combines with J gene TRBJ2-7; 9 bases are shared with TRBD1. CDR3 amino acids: CASRFTGGEDSYEQYF. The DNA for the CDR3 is TGTGCCAGCAGGTTCACAGGGGGCGAGGATTCCTACGAGCAGTACTTC.